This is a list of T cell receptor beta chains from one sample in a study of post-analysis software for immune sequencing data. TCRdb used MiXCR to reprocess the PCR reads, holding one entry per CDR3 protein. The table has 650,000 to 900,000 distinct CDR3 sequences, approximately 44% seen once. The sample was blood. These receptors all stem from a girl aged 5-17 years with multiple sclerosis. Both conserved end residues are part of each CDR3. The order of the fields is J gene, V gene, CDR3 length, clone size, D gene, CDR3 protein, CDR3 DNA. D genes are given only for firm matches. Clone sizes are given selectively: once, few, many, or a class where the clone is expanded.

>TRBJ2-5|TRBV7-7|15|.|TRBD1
CASSSRDRGRETQYF
TGTGCTAGCAGTTCCCGGGACAGGGGGCGAGAGACCCAGTACTTC
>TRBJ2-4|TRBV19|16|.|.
CASSTYRDLTKNIQYF
TGTGCCAGTAGTACATACAGGGATCTAACCAAAAACATTCAGTACTTC
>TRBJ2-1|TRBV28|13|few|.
CASSFNPFNEQFF
TGTGCCAGCAGTTTCAACCCCTTCAATGAGCAGTTCTTC
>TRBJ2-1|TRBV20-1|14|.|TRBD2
CSARVSGRSREMFF
TGCAGTGCTAGAGTTAGCGGGAGAAGTCGCGAGATGTTCTTC
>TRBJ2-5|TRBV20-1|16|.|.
CSALALYRGRRETQYF
TGCAGTGCTCTAGCGCTTTACCGGGGCCGGAGAGAGACCCAGTACTTC
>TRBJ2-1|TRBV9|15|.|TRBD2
CASSVDSGRANEQFF
TGTGCCAGCAGCGTAGATAGCGGGAGGGCCAATGAGCAGTTCTTC
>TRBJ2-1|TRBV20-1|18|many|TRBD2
CSARGTSGAFFSYNEQFF
TGCAGTGCTAGGGGAACTAGCGGGGCATTTTTCTCCTACAATGAGCAGTTCTTC
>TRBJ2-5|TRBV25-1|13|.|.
CASSVGLGETQYF
TGTGCCAGCAGTGTAGGGTTGGGCGAGACCCAGTACTTC
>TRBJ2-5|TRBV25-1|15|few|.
CASSESLLLRETQYF
TGTGCCAGCAGTGAATCTCTCCTTCTCCGAGAGACCCAGTACTTC
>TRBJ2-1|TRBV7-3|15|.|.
CASSLLGGPYNEQFF
TGTGCCAGCAGCTTACTGGGCGGGCCTTACAATGAGCAGTTCTTC